The 14 T cell receptor beta chains in this list originate from one sample, sequenced in a study of OX40 agonist ivuxolimab in advanced cancers. Sequenced by immunoSEQ multiplex PCR; TCRdb stores in-frame clones only, minus some. Among about 100,000 clones, approximately 89% were seen once, and the ten largest hold over 0.6%. Sample: CD4+ or CD8+ T cells sorted from blood, taken in a trial of the OX40 agonist ivuxolimab. These receptors were collected from an adult with an advanced solid tumor such as melanoma, head and neck, liver or kidney cancer.

V and J are TRBV6-5 and TRBJ1-2, with TRBD1 as a possible D gene (5 bases). This CDR3 spans 15 amino acids. Germline V lookup: CDR1 MNHEY, CDR2 SVGAGI. V lost 2 bases and J 4 bases, leaving 14 bases between the germline ends. The chain's CDR3 is CASSYTGTDLYGYTF. CDR3 coding DNA: TGTGCCAGCAGTTACACCGGGACGGATCTCTATGGCTACACCTTC.

V is TRBV5-6 and J is TRBJ2-2; 9 positions agree with TRBD2. Germline-derived CDR1 and CDR2 are SGHDT and YYEEEE. The CDR3 consists of 16 residues. V lost 4 bases, J lost 4 bases, and 8 bases stayed unmatched. The chain's CDR3 is CASSLSGSGGTGELFF. DNA of the CDR3: TGTGCCAGCAGCCTTAGCGGGAGTGGGGGCACCGGGGAGCTGTTTTTT.

This chain connects TRBV6-5 to TRBJ2-5; TRBD2 agrees at 8 bases. Losses at the gene ends were 6 bases for V and 3 bases for J; bases not matched to a gene: 6. The CDR3 runs 14 residues. Looked up from germline, CDR1 is MNHEY and CDR2 is SVGAGI. Here the CDR3 reads CASRPRLAKETQYF. CDR3 in DNA: TGTGCCAGCAGACCGAGACTAGCGAAAGAGACCCAGTACTTC.

This clone was seen a handful of times. The V and J genes are TRBV4-1 and TRBJ1-2; 10 bases fit TRBD1. The CDR3 sequence is 15 residues long. CDR1 and CDR2 from the germline V gene are MGHRA and YSYEKL. Trimming cost V 4 bases and J 6 bases; bases outside gene matches: 8. CDR3 amino acids: CASSRPDRGRDGYTF. For the CDR3, the DNA is TGCGCCAGCAGCCGCCCAGACAGGGGGCGGGATGGCTACACCTTC.

The chain joins TRBV6-4 to TRBJ2-3; no firm D call. With 4 bases removed from V and 0 bases from J, the gap between germline ends came to 8 bases. The CDR3 covers 14 residues. Germline-derived CDR1 and CDR2 are MRHNA and SNTAGT. Here the CDR3 DNA reads TGTGCCAGCAGTGTATCAGATAGCACAGATACGCAGTATTTT. Translation: CASSVSDSTDTQYF.

This chain joins TRBV10-2 and TRBJ2-3; D is undetermined. This CDR3 has 12 residues. Between the trimmed V and J ends, which lost 0 bases and 4 bases, there was a span of 2 bases. The germline V gene has CDR1 WSHSY and CDR2 SAAADI. CDR3: CASSESPDTQYF. CDR3 bases: TGCGCCAGCAGTGAGTCCCCAGATACGCAGTATTTT.

A word on this clone: This CDR3 is also generated by other DNA sequences in the sample. The gene calls are TRBV5-1 and TRBJ2-7; 9 bases map to TRBD1. The V segment lost 4 bases and the J segment 4 bases; nucleotides outside the gene matches: 12. The CDR3 loop spans 16 amino acids. Germline CDR1 SGHRS, CDR2 YFSETQ. The CDR3 loop is CASSLTGTGLFYEQYF. The DNA of the CDR3 is TGCGCCAGCAGCCTAACGGGGACAGGGCTTTTTTACGAGCAGTACTTC.

This clone occurred a few times. The chain joins TRBV7-2 to TRBJ1-2, with 11 bases aligning to TRBD1. The CDR3 is made up of 15 amino acids. V lost 5 bases, J lost 5 bases, and 7 bases stayed unmatched. Germline-derived CDR1 and CDR2 are SGHTA and FQGNSA. Here the CDR3 DNA reads TGTGCCAGCAGCGCCCGGGACAGGGGGATTTATGGCTACACCTTC. Translation gives CASSARDRGIYGYTF.

The rearrangement joins TRBV9 to TRBJ1-2, with D possibly matching TRBD1 (6 bases). This CDR3 spans 16 amino acids. V was cut by 2 bases and J by 6 bases, with 20 bases left in between. Germline V gives CDR1 SGDLS, CDR2 YYNGEE. CDR3 sequence: CASSVLVSGGANGYTF. CDR3 DNA sequence: TGTGCCAGCAGCGTTTTGGTCTCGGGGGGGGCCAATGGCTACACCTTC.

In its sample, this clone was seen once. J is TRBJ1-4 and V is TRBV5-1; D unclear. CDR1 and CDR2 from the germline V gene are SGHRS and YFSETQ. The CDR3 is 12 amino acids. The germline V and J ends were trimmed by 2 bases and 5 bases, with 4 bases remaining between them. The DNA for the CDR3 is TGCGCCAGCAGCTTTCAGAATGAAAAACTGTTTTTT. As protein: CASSFQNEKLFF.

V is TRBV5-4 and J is TRBJ2-7; TRBD2 matches at 14 bases. CDR1 and CDR2 from the germline V gene are SGHNT and YYREEE (reference sequence). V trimming: 3 bases; J trimming: 6 bases; junction bases outside the gene matches: 5. CDR3 length equals 15 residues. CDR3: CASSWEGLAGAEQYF. CDR3 bases: TGTGCCAGCAGCTGGGAGGGACTAGCGGGGGCCGAGCAGTACTTC.

This sequence joins TRBV19 and TRBJ1-6, with D perhaps TRBD1 (5 bases). Germline V gene data show CDR1 as LNHDA and CDR2 as SQIVND (reference sequence). The V and J ends lost 1 base and 7 bases respectively, with 14 bases between them. The CDR3 contains 16 residues. The CDR3 here is CASSIGETVWNSPLHF. The CDR3 DNA follows: TGTGCCAGTAGTATAGGAGAGACAGTTTGGAATTCACCCCTCCACTTT. Full variable domain (outside the CDR3, taken from reference TRBV19 and TRBJ1-6): DGGITQSPKYLFRKEGQNVTLSCEQNLNHDAMYWYRQDPGQGLRLIYYSQIVNDFQKGDIAEGYSVSREKKESFPLTVTSAQKNPTAFYLCASSIGETVWNSPLHFGNGTRLTVT.

This chain joins TRBV19 and TRBJ2-7; D possibly matches TRBD1 or TRBD2 (6 bases each). Germline V gene lookup returns CDR1 LNHDA and CDR2 SQIVND (reference sequence). The CDR3 runs to 15 residues. The V gene lost 8 bases and the J gene lost 1 base, with 18 bases spanning the gap. The CDR3 spells CASSVGGAPSYEQYF. The CDR3 coding sequence is TGTGCCAGTTCCGTCGGGGGCGCTCCGTCCTACGAGCAGTACTTC.

The chain uses TRBV7-8 and TRBJ2-5; the match to TRBD2 covers 8 bases. This CDR3 has 13 amino acids. The trim removed 10 bases at V and 4 bases at J, leaving 8 bases unmatched. Germline V lookup: CDR1 SGHVS, CDR2 FQNEAQ. The CDR3 DNA is TGTGCCACCGCCCGCCGGGAGGGAGAGACCCAGTACTTC. Residues: CATARREGETQYF.